The 6 T cell receptor beta chains below come from one sample, sequenced in a study of human T cells and chemical hapten exposure. The time point: patch test 1, 2 weeks after DPC sensitization. Treatment here: therapeutic diphenylcyclopropenone sensitization with weekly scalp DPC. Unseparated into fractions, whole blood served as the source from which total RNA was extracted. TCRdb reprocessed the RACE reads via MiXCR and lists one record per CDR3 protein. The sample yields 39,000 or so distinct CDR3 sequences, more than 3% seen once. This sample comprised whole blood, obtained in connection with sensitization to the hapten diphenylcyclopropenone (DPC). These receptors were collected from a middle-aged man with alopecia areata. Some clones in this sample may be carry-over from other donors' samples.

This clonotype was detected many times. This chain uses TRBV29-1 with TRBJ2-5; TRBD2 matches at 13 bases. Losses at the gene ends were 4 bases for V and 2 bases for J; bases not matched to a gene: 1. CDR3 size: 14 residues. Looked up from germline, CDR1 is SQVTM and CDR2 is ANQGSEA. CDR3 bases: TGCAGCGTTGGACTAGCGGGGGGACAAGAGACCCAGTACTTC. It encodes CSVGLAGGQETQYF.

This clonotype has ten or more counts. CDR3: CASSPGLAGANHEQYF. CDR3 nucleotides: TGTGCCAGCAGCCCGGGACTAGCGGGAGCGAACCACGAGCAGTACTTC. The chain couples TRBV7-9 to TRBJ2-7, with 14 positions matching TRBD2. V trimming: 5 bases; J trimming: 5 bases; junction bases outside the gene matches: 8. The germline V gene encodes CDR1 SEHNR and CDR2 FQNEAQ (reference sequence). This CDR3 spans 16 amino acids.

This clonotype was recorded many times. The chain employs TRBV27 and TRBJ2-5; 10 bases are a match to TRBD2. Trimming took 7 bases from V and 2 from J; bases not matched to a gene: 4. CDR1 is MNHEY, CDR2 SMNVEV, per germline (reference sequence). The CDR3 extends over 14 amino acids. CDR3 sequence: CASMNSGRQETQYF. CDR3 coding DNA: TGTGCCAGCATGAATAGCGGGAGGCAAGAGACCCAGTACTTC.

This clonotype appeared many times. This sequence joins TRBV6-6 and TRBJ2-7, with a tentative D call TRBD1 (5 bases). This CDR3 has 12 amino acids. Germline V CDR1 and CDR2: MNHNY, SVGAGI (reference sequence). Trimming shortened V by 5 bases and J by 7 bases, and 12 bases separated the two germline ends. The CDR3 sequence is CASSPGQGEQYF. The CDR3, as DNA: TGTGCCAGCAGTCCAGGGCAAGGGGAGCAGTACTTC.

As concerns this clonotype: A much larger clone lies a single base off, so this may be a read error. The rearrangement links TRBV7-2 to TRBJ2-7, with no clear D. CDR1 is SGHTA, CDR2 FQGNSA, per germline. The CDR3 is 14 amino acids. Written as DNA, the CDR3 is TGTGCCAACAGCCCCCAAATGCGTTCCTACGAGCAGTACTTC. Protein: CANSPQMRSYEQYF.

The table lists this clonotype with many counts. V gene TRBV25-1 combines with J gene TRBJ1-2; D gene ambiguous. V was pared by 7 bases and J by 4 bases, with 10 bases between. CDR1 MGHDK and CDR2 SYGVNS come from the germline V gene. The CDR3 has 12 amino acids. The DNA for the CDR3 is TGTGCCAGCATGATGACCGGCTATGGCTACACCTTC. It codes for CASMMTGYGYTF.